The rows below give T cell receptor beta chains drawn from one sample of a study of technical replicates of blood from a handful of donors. Clones were sequenced by immunoSEQ multiplex PCR, and TCRdb holds only the in-frame ones, with some missing. The data contain around 81,000 clones, 90% to 96% of them singletons. Sequenced: T cells isolated from PBMCs. These receptors all stem from a human donor in good health. The CDR3 runs from the conserved cysteine through the conserved F or W. Fields, in order: J gene, D gene, V gene, CDR3 protein. The D gene is left open where the match is weak.

J gene: TRBJ2-2; D gene: TRBD2; V gene: TRBV7-3; CDR3 protein: CASSFGLAGASGELFF
J gene: TRBJ1-1; D gene: -; V gene: TRBV7-8; CDR3 protein: CASSPTATPEEAFF
J gene: TRBJ2-7; D gene: TRBD1; V gene: TRBV30; CDR3 protein: CAWDGTDNSYEQYF
J gene: TRBJ2-7; D gene: -; V gene: TRBV9; CDR3 protein: CASSVAPTSYEQYF
J gene: TRBJ1-5; D gene: -; V gene: TRBV7-8; CDR3 protein: CASSLQVYSNQPQHF
J gene: TRBJ1-2; D gene: -; V gene: TRBV20-1; CDR3 protein: CSVGGAYGYTF
J gene: TRBJ2-5; D gene: -; V gene: TRBV18; CDR3 protein: CASSPPFHRGYQETQYF
J gene: TRBJ2-5; D gene: TRBD2; V gene: TRBV10-3; CDR3 protein: CAISEGGRPAETQYF
J gene: TRBJ2-7; D gene: -; V gene: TRBV2; CDR3 protein: CASSEGGREWEEQYF
J gene: TRBJ2-1; D gene: -; V gene: TRBV5-4; CDR3 protein: CASSLRLNEQFF
J gene: TRBJ2-3; D gene: TRBD2; V gene: TRBV11-3; CDR3 protein: CASSAWEGEDTQYF
J gene: TRBJ1-3; D gene: -; V gene: TRBV9; CDR3 protein: CASSTNRQASGNTIYF
J gene: TRBJ2-3; D gene: -; V gene: TRBV19; CDR3 protein: CASTFRSPGTRTDTQYF
J gene: TRBJ1-4; D gene: -; V gene: TRBV5-1; CDR3 protein: CASSRGTAGSTNEKLFF
J gene: TRBJ2-4; D gene: -; V gene: TRBV19; CDR3 protein: CASTDRRGNIQYF
J gene: TRBJ1-2; D gene: TRBD1; V gene: TRBV27; CDR3 protein: CASRIQGAPYGYTF
J gene: TRBJ2-1; D gene: -; V gene: TRBV9; CDR3 protein: CASSVPGLNEQFF
J gene: TRBJ1-2; D gene: TRBD1; V gene: TRBV12-5; CDR3 protein: CASGPWTGEGLGYTF
J gene: TRBJ2-1; D gene: -; V gene: TRBV2; CDR3 protein: CASSEDYGEQFF
J gene: TRBJ1-2; D gene: -; V gene: TRBV11-3; CDR3 protein: CASSLGSDIHGYTF
J gene: TRBJ2-1; D gene: -; V gene: TRBV5-1; CDR3 protein: CASSLVIADPNEQFF
J gene: TRBJ1-1; D gene: TRBD1; V gene: TRBV30; CDR3 protein: CAIDRGNTEAFF
J gene: TRBJ2-3; D gene: -; V gene: TRBV28; CDR3 protein: CASSLDPGVLYTDTQYF
J gene: TRBJ2-7; D gene: -; V gene: TRBV29-1; CDR3 protein: CSVGTTSSYEQYF
J gene: TRBJ2-1; D gene: -; V gene: TRBV28; CDR3 protein: CASSFWQYNEQFF
J gene: TRBJ2-7; D gene: TRBD2; V gene: TRBV6-6; CDR3 protein: CASSYVGLAGDEQYF
J gene: TRBJ2-5; D gene: -; V gene: TRBV18; CDR3 protein: CASSPGTAQETQYF
J gene: TRBJ1-1; D gene: -; V gene: TRBV6-4; CDR3 protein: CASSDGRRAFF
J gene: TRBJ2-1; D gene: TRBD2; V gene: TRBV7-3; CDR3 protein: CASSSGESSYNEQFF
J gene: TRBJ1-1; D gene: TRBD1; V gene: TRBV28; CDR3 protein: CASRPGGVTEAFF
J gene: TRBJ2-1; D gene: -; V gene: TRBV27; CDR3 protein: CASSYGRFNEQFF
J gene: TRBJ2-7; D gene: -; V gene: TRBV2; CDR3 protein: CASNGGNYEQYF
J gene: TRBJ1-1; D gene: -; V gene: TRBV6-6; CDR3 protein: CASSYGAHPYEAFF
J gene: TRBJ2-3; D gene: TRBD2; V gene: TRBV5-1; CDR3 protein: CASSIQPSGTVDTQYF
J gene: TRBJ1-1; D gene: TRBD1; V gene: TRBV2; CDR3 protein: CASRRQGQAEAFF
J gene: TRBJ2-4; D gene: TRBD2; V gene: TRBV19; CDR3 protein: CASSIERELENIQYF
J gene: TRBJ1-2; D gene: -; V gene: TRBV6-1; CDR3 protein: CASSPLLGYTF
J gene: TRBJ2-7; D gene: TRBD1; V gene: TRBV6-5; CDR3 protein: CASSYSYRGSYEQYF
J gene: TRBJ1-2; D gene: -; V gene: TRBV29-1; CDR3 protein: CSAPGTEENGYTF
J gene: TRBJ1-5; D gene: -; V gene: TRBV6-1; CDR3 protein: CASSLKGTPNQPQHF